The present entry profiles one TCR beta chain with its context. Its antigen is unidentified. The assay was immunoSEQ multiplex PCR, and TCRdb's table has in-frame clones only and misses some. The repertoire holds roughly 30,000 clones, with more than 70% as singletons. This sample's time point: recipient sample about 28 days before transplant, after cytoreduction. The data originate from a study of T cell clonotyping in hematopoietic cell transplantation. Study details: Recipients' pretransplant samples followed cytoreduction. Study results and caveats: After transplant, recipient diversity fell while pathologically expanded clonotypes grew through day 180. Broader posttransplant TCR repertoire diversity was predicted by graft donor and pretransplant recipient Inverse Simpson Index values.

This CDR3 region has 15 residues. The V gene's germline CDR1 is SGDLS and CDR2 YYNGEE. Losses at the gene ends were 2 bases for V and 7 bases for J; bases not matched to a gene: 7. The V gene is TRBV9, the J gene TRBJ2-2; 8 bases fit TRBD1. Sequenced material: peripheral blood mononuclear cells, taken before stem cell transplant. The clonotype was recovered from a man aged 35-49 years with acute myeloid leukemia. Some clones in this sample may be carry-over from other donors' samples. The DNA of the CDR3 is TGTGCCAGCAGCGTCAACAGGGGGTCGGGCGGGGAGCTGTTTTTT. Translated, it gives CASSVNRGSGGELFF.